These T cell receptor beta chains were read from a single sample in a study of T cell repertoires in cytomegalovirus infection. MiXCR, applied by TCRdb to the reads, yields one record per CDR3 protein. Among approximately 76,000 distinct CDR3 sequences, 35% to 45% were seen once, and the ten largest hold more than 85%. These receptors have no known antigen. This specimen consisted of CD8+ T cells from cultured PBMCs, obtained from culture after CMV antigen stimulation. Receptors were obtained from a human donor in good health (CMV status not recorded). Some clones in this sample may be carry-over from other donors' samples. Both conserved end residues are trimmed from each CDR3.

J | V | CDR3
TRBJ1-6 | TRBV12-3/TRBV12-4 | ASSRGRGNSPLH
TRBJ2-5 | TRBV11-2 | ASSRRMLDRGHEETQY
TRBJ2-3 | TRBV6-6 | ASIYMGGRGSTDTQY
TRBJ2-2 | TRBV7-2 | ASSLEVRGRNTGELF
TRBJ2-2 | TRBV19 | ASSPRTGLNTGELF
TRBJ2-3 | TRBV28 | ASSFISTDTQY
TRBJ2-7 | TRBV9 | ASSGTNQGELVYEQY
TRBJ2-7 | TRBV7-4 | ASSLPITPSGGSSYEQY
TRBJ1-1 | TRBV27 | ASSLGQPRNTEAF
TRBJ1-1 | TRBV10-3 | AISESLITEAF
TRBJ2-1 | TRBV12-3/TRBV12-4 | ASSLGQSSYNEQF
TRBJ2-7 | TRBV7-6 | ASSLSPGREQY
TRBJ2-5 | TRBV28 | ASSLQEDETQY
TRBJ1-2 | TRBV19 | ASSSPTGFYGYT
TRBJ1-2 | TRBV5-6 | ASSLEEFSVDGYT
TRBJ2-5 | TRBV20-1 | SARPSTGAGWETQY
TRBJ2-7 | TRBV20-1 | SATGRPSYEQY
TRBJ1-4 | TRBV7-6 | ASSVNRAHNEKLF
TRBJ2-7 | TRBV20-1 | SARGRTGLYEQY
TRBJ1-5 | TRBV2 | ASSRQGAVPQPQH
TRBJ1-2 | TRBV28 | ASSPPGQEFYGYT
TRBJ1-3 | TRBV7-6 | ASSIGGGDSGNTIY
TRBJ1-5 | TRBV12-3/TRBV12-4 | ASSPGGGAAGLSGQPQH
TRBJ2-7 | TRBV6-2/TRBV6-3 | ASSGDLTGSYEQY
TRBJ1-2 | TRBV6-5 | ASSYSQTRGTHYGYT
TRBJ2-6 | TRBV2 | ASSDTRSGANVLT
TRBJ1-2 | TRBV6-1 | ASSAAGEPNYGYT
TRBJ2-1 | TRBV20-1 | SAPDSGGAWVEQF
TRBJ2-7 | TRBV7-2 | ASSLGLLYSYEQY
TRBJ2-7 | TRBV2 | ASSAEWDTTEQY
TRBJ2-2 | TRBV4-3 | ASSQAWDSAVNRELF
TRBJ2-7 | TRBV27 | ASSLRAGRDEQY
TRBJ1-1 | TRBV3-1 | ASSQGTVTEAF
TRBJ2-7 | TRBV27 | ASSLFGQGAYEQY
TRBJ2-3 | TRBV6-5 | ASSSSLAGALPHTDTQY
TRBJ2-3 | TRBV7-9 | ASSLVHSGTYTDTQY
TRBJ2-1 | TRBV2 | ASIDGGHEQF
TRBJ2-1 | TRBV11-2 | ASSLGQGTGSYNEQF
TRBJ1-1 | TRBV9 | ASSGNRGAGDTEAF
TRBJ1-3 | TRBV28 | ASSLGPSGGRSGNTIY
TRBJ1-1 | TRBV6-2/TRBV6-3 | ASSDLRQGAIRKMNTEAF
TRBJ2-6 | TRBV4-1 | ASSASQGASGANVLT
TRBJ2-2 | TRBV29-1 | SVGTGNTGELF
TRBJ2-3 | TRBV5-4 | ASSNGPTDTQY
TRBJ2-7 | TRBV11-2 | ASSPGGTAYFPSYEQY
TRBJ2-3 | TRBV10-3 | AIGPTSGGTDTQY
TRBJ1-4 | TRBV7-2 | ASSTTAGVGEKLF
TRBJ1-2 | TRBV7-9 | ASSSGKLYGYT
TRBJ1-1 | TRBV12-3/TRBV12-4 | ASSLSGMNTEAF
TRBJ2-5 | TRBV6-1 | ASRTTGLRETQY
TRBJ1-1 | TRBV11-3 | ASSLGLGEAF
TRBJ2-2 | TRBV27 | ASSLSAVPNTGELF
TRBJ2-6 | TRBV12-3/TRBV12-4 | ASSLASGWQSGANVLT
TRBJ2-3 | TRBV5-6 | ASSLAGDYNTDTQY
TRBJ1-1 | TRBV11-2 | ASSHGGNTEAF
TRBJ2-1 | TRBV7-6 | ASSLSRISYNEQF
TRBJ2-7 | TRBV7-2 | ASSPLLTGGFYEQY
TRBJ2-1 | TRBV6-1 | ASSYAGRGRDEQF
TRBJ1-5 | TRBV7-2 | ASSAAGPFSNQPQH
TRBJ1-1 | TRBV7-2 | ASSLGGTTEAF